The rows below give T cell receptor beta chains drawn from one sample of a study of cytomegalovirus exposure and HLA in healthy donors. Method: immunoSEQ multiplex PCR; TCRdb's copy keeps in-frame clones and lacks some. The sample records about 160,000 clones, roughly 80% being singletons. The sequencing sample was made of PBMCs. The origin of the receptors is a man aged 40-55 years in good health and CMV-seropositive. The CDR3 runs from the conserved cysteine through the conserved F or W. The D gene is left open where the match is weak. Some rows mark clone size as missing; the rest say once, few, many or name a class of expanded clone.

J gene | CDR3 length | D gene | clone size | V gene | CDR3 DNA | CDR3 protein
TRBJ2-3 | 15 | TRBD1 | . | TRBV6-1 | TGTGCCAGCACCGGACGGGACAGGGTAACAGATACGCAGTATTTT | CASTGRDRVTDTQYF
TRBJ2-2 | 14 | . | once | TRBV18 | TGTGCCAGCTCACCACCCATTCGCGCCGGGGAGCTGTTTTTT | CASSPPIRAGELFF
TRBJ2-3 | 12 | . | . | TRBV7-9 | TGTGCCAGCAGCCTCTCCACAGATACGCAGTATTTT | CASSLSTDTQYF
TRBJ2-3 | 14 | . | . | TRBV6-4 | TGTGCCAGCAGTGAAGGCGGGCGCACAGATACGCAGTATTTT | CASSEGGRTDTQYF
TRBJ2-3 | 14 | . | . | TRBV13 | TGTGCCAGCAGCTTAGGTAGCGGTACAGATACGCAGTATTTT | CASSLGSGTDTQYF
TRBJ2-5 | 14 | TRBD1 | . | TRBV7-9 | TGTGCCAGCAGCTTACAGAGACAGGGCAGGAGCCAGTACTTC | CASSLQRQGRSQYF
TRBJ2-1 | 14 | TRBD1 | . | TRBV7-9 | TGTGCCAGCAGCTTAGGGACAGGGACGAATGAGCAGTTCTTC | CASSLGTGTNEQFF
TRBJ1-5 | 14 | . | . | TRBV27 | TGTGCCAGCAGTTCCCTAGGGGTAGGGCAGCCCCAGCATTTT | CASSSLGVGQPQHF
TRBJ1-2 | 12 | . | . | TRBV14 | TGTGCCAGCAGCCAAGACTACTATGGCTACACCTTC | CASSQDYYGYTF
TRBJ1-4 | 14 | . | once | TRBV6-6 | TGTGCCAGCAGCTACGGCGGGGACAATGAAAAACTGTTTTTT | CASSYGGDNEKLFF
TRBJ1-2 | 15 | . | . | TRBV19 | TGTGCCAGTAGTACCCAGGGTAGGGTTGACTATGGCTACACCTTC | CASSTQGRVDYGYTF
TRBJ1-5 | 12 | . | few | TRBV6-6 | TGTGCCAGCAGTCGACAGGATCAGCCCCAGCATTTT | CASSRQDQPQHF
TRBJ2-2 | 15 | TRBD1 | . | TRBV5-1 | TGCGCCAGCAGCGATGGACAGGGGCCAACCGGGGAGCTGTTTTTT | CASSDGQGPTGELFF
TRBJ1-1 | 14 | . | . | TRBV15 | TGTGCCACCAGCAGAGATGGAGCGGCCACTGAAGCTTTCTTT | CATSRDGAATEAFF
TRBJ1-4 | 15 | . | . | TRBV19 | TGTGCCAGTAGTTCCCGTGGGGGCGTAAGCGAAAAACTGTTTTTT | CASSSRGGVSEKLFF
TRBJ2-2 | 16 | TRBD1 | . | TRBV28 | TGTGCCAGCAGGTCCCGGGACAGGGGGGTCACCGGGGAGCTGTTTTTT | CASRSRDRGVTGELFF
TRBJ2-3 | 14 | TRBD2 | . | TRBV6-1 | TGTGCCAGCAACGGGGGGGACCTAAGGGGTTCGCAGTATTTT | CASNGGDLRGSQYF
TRBJ1-5 | 15 | . | . | TRBV9 | TGTGCCACCCAGCGAGGTCTTCACGGAAATCAGCCCCAGCATTTT | CATQRGLHGNQPQHF
TRBJ2-5 | 16 | TRBD1 | . | TRBV7-9 | TGTGCCAGCAGCCCCCCCTCCCGGACAGGAGGAGAGACCCAGTACTTC | CASSPPSRTGGETQYF
TRBJ1-5 | 13 | . | . | TRBV18 | TGTGCCAGCTCACCTCATAGAAATCAGCCCCAGCATTTT | CASSPHRNQPQHF
TRBJ2-7 | 14 | . | . | TRBV18 | TGTGCCAGCTCACCTGGGGGGAATCTCTACGAGCAGTACTTC | CASSPGGNLYEQYF
TRBJ2-1 | 15 | . | . | TRBV5-1 | TGCGCCAGCAGCTTGGGATCTCTACTTGACAATGAGCAGTTCTTC | CASSLGSLLDNEQFF
TRBJ2-3 | 16 | . | . | TRBV5-1 | TGCGCCAGCAGCTTCGCCGGGTCGGCACAGGCAGATACGCAGTATTTT | CASSFAGSAQADTQYF
TRBJ1-6 | 15 | TRBD1 | once | TRBV2 | TGTGCCAGCAGCACGGGACAGGGTCTCCAGTCACCCCTCCACTTT | CASSTGQGLQSPLHF
TRBJ2-7 | 17 | TRBD2 | . | TRBV9 | TGTGCCAGCAGCGGCCTCCGACTGCGTAGCGGGCTGGGGGAGCAGTACTTC | CASSGLRLRSGLGEQYF
TRBJ2-5 | 14 | TRBD2 | . | TRBV28 | TGTGCCAGCAGCGGGAGGGCCGGGCAAGAGACCCAGTACTTC | CASSGRAGQETQYF
TRBJ2-7 | 13 | . | . | TRBV5-4 | TGTGCCAGCAAACTGGACTCCGGCTACGAGCAGTACTTC | CASKLDSGYEQYF
TRBJ2-5 | 16 | . | once | TRBV6-1 | TGTGCCAGCAGTGAAGGGGGTAGCGGACGGCGAGAGACCCAGTACTTC | CASSEGGSGRRETQYF
TRBJ1-4 | 12 | . | . | TRBV6-1 | TGTGCCAGTCGGAGGTCTAATGAAAAACTGTTTTTT | CASRRSNEKLFF
TRBJ2-1 | 15 | TRBD1 | . | TRBV5-4 | TGTGCCAGCAGCTTGCCTCTGGGACAGGGTGGTGAGCAGTTCTTC | CASSLPLGQGGEQFF
TRBJ1-1 | 14 | . | . | TRBV15 | TGTGCCACCAGCAGAGATCTAGAAGGGGCTGAAGCTTTCTTT | CATSRDLEGAEAFF
TRBJ2-4 | 14 | . | . | TRBV5-1 | TGCGCCAGCAGCTTTACAGGGGCCAAAAACATTCAGTACTTC | CASSFTGAKNIQYF
TRBJ2-1 | 15 | TRBD2 | . | TRBV4-3 | TGCGCCAGCAGCCAATGGCATAGCGGGAGGAATGAGCAGTTCTTC | CASSQWHSGRNEQFF
TRBJ1-2 | 13 | . | . | TRBV6-5 | TGTGCCAGCCGCCATGGGGGGGGCTATGGCTACACCTTC | CASRHGGGYGYTF
TRBJ2-2 | 16 | TRBD2 | . | TRBV28 | TGTGCCAGCAGGACTAGCGGGAGTTTCCACACCGGGGAGCTGTTTTTT | CASRTSGSFHTGELFF
TRBJ1-1 | 14 | TRBD1 | once | TRBV7-2 | TGTGCCAGCAGCTTGGGACAGGGAACCACTGAAGCTTTCTTT | CASSLGQGTTEAFF
TRBJ2-2 | 14 | TRBD2 | . | TRBV19 | TGTGCCAGTAGTCTCCGGGGGGGAACCGGGGAGCTGTTTTTT | CASSLRGGTGELFF
TRBJ2-2 | 12 | . | . | TRBV11-2 | TGTGCAGCTACGGACTCGACCGGGGAGCTGTTTTTT | CAATDSTGELFF
TRBJ1-5 | 15 | . | once | TRBV2 | TGTGCCAGCAAGCCCCTCAGGGTTGGCAATCAGCCCCAGCATTTT | CASKPLRVGNQPQHF
TRBJ2-2 | 15 | TRBD2 | . | TRBV5-1 | TGCGCCAGCAGCTTGGAGGCGGGAGGCACCGGGGAGCTGTTTTTT | CASSLEAGGTGELFF
TRBJ1-3 | 17 | TRBD1 | . | TRBV5-1 | TGCGCCAGCAGCTTGGGACAGGGGGGAATGTACGGAAACACCATATATTTT | CASSLGQGGMYGNTIYF
TRBJ2-3 | 13 | . | . | TRBV4-2 | TGTGCCAGCTTAATTAGCGGCACAGATACGCAGTATTTT | CASLISGTDTQYF
TRBJ2-7 | 11 | . | . | TRBV7-9 | TGTGCCAGCAGCTTATACTACGAGCAGTACTTC | CASSLYYEQYF